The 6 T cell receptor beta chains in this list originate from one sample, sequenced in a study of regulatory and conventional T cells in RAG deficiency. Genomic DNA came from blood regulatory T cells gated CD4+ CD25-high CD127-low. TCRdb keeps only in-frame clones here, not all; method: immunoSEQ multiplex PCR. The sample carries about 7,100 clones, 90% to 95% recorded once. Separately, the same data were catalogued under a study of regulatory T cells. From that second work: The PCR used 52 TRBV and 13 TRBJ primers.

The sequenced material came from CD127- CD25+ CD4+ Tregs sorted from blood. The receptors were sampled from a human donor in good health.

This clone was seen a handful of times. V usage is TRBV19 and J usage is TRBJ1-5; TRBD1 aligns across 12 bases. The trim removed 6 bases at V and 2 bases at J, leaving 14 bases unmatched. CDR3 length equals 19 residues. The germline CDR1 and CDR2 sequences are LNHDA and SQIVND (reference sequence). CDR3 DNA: TGTGCCAGTAGGGAATCTTGGGGGACAGGGGGCGGCGGCAATCAGCCCCAGCATTTT. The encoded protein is CASRESWGTGGGGNQPQHF.

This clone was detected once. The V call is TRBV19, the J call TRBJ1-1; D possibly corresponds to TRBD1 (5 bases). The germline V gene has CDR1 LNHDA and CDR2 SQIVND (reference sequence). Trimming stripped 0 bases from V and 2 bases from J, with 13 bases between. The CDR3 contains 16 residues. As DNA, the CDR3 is TGTGCCAGTAGTATAGATGTGGGGCAGCCCAACACTGAAGCTTTCTTT. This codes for CASSIDVGQPNTEAFF.

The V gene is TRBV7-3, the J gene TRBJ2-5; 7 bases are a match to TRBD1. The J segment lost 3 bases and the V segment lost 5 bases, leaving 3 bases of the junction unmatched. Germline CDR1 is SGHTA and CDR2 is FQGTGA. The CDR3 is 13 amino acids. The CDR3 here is CASSPGTEETQYF. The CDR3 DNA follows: TGTGCCAGCAGCCCCGGGACAGAAGAGACCCAGTACTTC.

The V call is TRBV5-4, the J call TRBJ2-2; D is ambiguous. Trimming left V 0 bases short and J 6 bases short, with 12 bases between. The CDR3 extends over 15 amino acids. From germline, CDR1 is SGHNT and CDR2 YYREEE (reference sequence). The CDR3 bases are TGTGCCAGCAGCTTGGATTTGGTAGATTCCGGGGAGCTGTTTTTT. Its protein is CASSLDLVDSGELFF.

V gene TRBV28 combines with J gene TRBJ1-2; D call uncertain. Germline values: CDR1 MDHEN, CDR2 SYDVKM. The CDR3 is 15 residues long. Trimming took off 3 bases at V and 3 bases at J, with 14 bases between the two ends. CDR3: CASSFGGNLYYGYTF. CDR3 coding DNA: TGTGCCAGCAGTTTTGGAGGGAACCTGTACTATGGCTACACCTTC.

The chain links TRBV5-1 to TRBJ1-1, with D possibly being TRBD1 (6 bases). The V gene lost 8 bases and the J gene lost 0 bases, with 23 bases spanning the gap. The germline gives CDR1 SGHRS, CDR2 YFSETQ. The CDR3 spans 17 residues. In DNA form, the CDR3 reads TGCGCCAGTACTATAGGGGGATCAGTGTCAATGAACACTGAAGCTTTCTTT. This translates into CASTIGGSVSMNTEAFF.